Described below is a single TCR beta chain sequence and its context. Its matching antigen is unknown. Using RNA template, CDR3s of TCR alpha and beta were amplified with iRepertoire arm-PCR. For one-step reverse transcription and amplification, about 85-400 ng of tissue mRNA or PBMC total RNA was used. Each CDR3 protein gets one entry after TCRdb re-called the multiplex PCR reads with MiXCR. The sample records a few hundred thousand distinct CDR3 sequences, 41% being singletons. CDR1 is SGHRS, CDR2 YFSETQ, per germline. J was trimmed by 9 bases and V by 2 bases; bases with no gene match: 5. The CDR3 runs to 13 residues. This sample is drawn from a study of glioma-infiltrating T cells. At the level of the study: Glioblastomas were WHO grade IV, sampled at first diagnosis; low-grade were grade II. Study-wide points: Only very few CDR3 sequences appeared in both tissue and blood. Above-expected tissue-blood divergence occurred in all gliomas, most in low-grade ones.

The sequence was collected from a human donor with low-grade glioma or glioblastoma, undergoing nonglioma brain surgery, or in good health (not recorded which). J is TRBJ1-5 and V is TRBV5-1; TRBD1 aligns across 7 bases. Sequencing used glioma tissue, nonneoplastic brain tissue, or PBMCs (not recorded which). The CDR3 loop reads CASSFDREGPQHF. The CDR3 DNA reads TGCGCCAGCAGCTTCGACAGGGAAGGGCCCCAGCATTTT.